Shown below are 18 T cell receptor beta chains from a single sample sequenced in a study of blood T cell repertoires in COVID-19. Sequencing used immunoSEQ multiplex PCR; TCRdb keeps in-frame clones, though not all of them. The repertoire holds about 73,000 clones, with about 74% as singletons. Sequencing input: peripheral blood. These receptors all stem from a man in his 70s with COVID-19, enrolled during active disease.

The rearrangement joins TRBV5-8 to TRBJ2-7; TRBD1 agrees at 8 bases. CDR3 length: 16 amino acids. CDR1 and CDR2 from the germline V gene are SGHTS and YDEGEE. V shed 4 bases and J 2 bases; nucleotides not matched to a gene: 11. In nucleotides, the CDR3 is TGTGCCAGCAGCCTTATGACAGGGGCCCTAGCCTACGAGCAGTACTTC. Residues: CASSLMTGALAYEQYF.

This clone has just one count. The V and J genes are TRBV5-1 and TRBJ1-1; D gene unclear. Germline V CDR1 and CDR2: SGHRS, YFSETQ. The germline V and J ends were trimmed by 0 bases and 4 bases, with 10 bases remaining between them. The CDR3 loop spans 14 amino acids. The CDR3 DNA reads TGCGCCAGCAGCTTGGCCACCGAGAGCACTGAAGCTTTCTTT. It is translated as CASSLATESTEAFF.

This chain links TRBV28 with TRBJ1-2; D is perhaps TRBD1 (5 bases). The length of the CDR3 is 15 residues. CDR1 and CDR2 from the germline V gene are MDHEN and SYDVKM. V was pared by 2 bases and J by 1 base, with 11 bases between. The CDR3 protein is CASSLGGSGNYGYTF. CDR3 DNA sequence: TGTGCCAGCAGTTTAGGGGGGAGTGGTAACTATGGCTACACCTTC.

The genes are TRBV5-1 and TRBJ1-5, with 11 bases that match TRBD1. The CDR3 contains 14 residues. Trimming removed 3 bases from V and 6 bases from J; junction bases left unmatched: 2. Germline CDR1 reads SGHRS; CDR2 reads YFSETQ. The chain's CDR3 is CASSSGTGGQPQHF. As DNA, the CDR3 is TGCGCCAGCAGCTCCGGGACAGGGGGTCAGCCCCAGCATTTT.

The rearrangement links TRBV7-2 to TRBJ1-1; D is unresolved. V was shortened by 11 bases and J by 1 base, with 14 bases between the two germline ends. Germline assignment: CDR1 SGHTA and CDR2 FQGNSA. This CDR3 has 13 amino acids. The CDR3 here is CAGRYEANTEAFF. The CDR3 nucleotides are TGTGCCGGGCGATACGAAGCGAACACTGAAGCTTTCTTT.

V is TRBV14 and J is TRBJ1-2; D is undetermined. The CDR3 consists of 13 residues. V lost 1 base and J 2 bases, leaving 5 bases between the germline ends. Germline V gene data show CDR1 as SGHDN and CDR2 as FVKESK. The CDR3 protein is CASSQVVNYGYTF. The CDR3 region has the DNA TGTGCCAGCAGCCAAGTCGTGAACTATGGCTACACCTTC.

This chain uses TRBV19 with TRBJ2-1, with D possibly TRBD1 on 5 matching bases. This CDR3 is 15 amino acids long. Germline CDR1 is LNHDA and CDR2 is SQIVND (reference sequence). V lost 10 bases to trimming and J lost 2 bases, with 18 bases between them. The CDR3 loop is CATSFSGNPYNEQFF. The CDR3 DNA is TGTGCCACCTCCTTTTCAGGGAACCCCTACAATGAGCAGTTCTTC.

This chain joins TRBV5-4 and TRBJ2-1; 10 bases are shared with TRBD1. The CDR3 spans 18 residues. Unmatched junction bases numbered 14, after V lost 3 bases and J lost 5 bases. The germline V gene encodes CDR1 SGHNT and CDR2 YYREEE (reference sequence). This CDR3 is CASSSRTTGTGVNNEQFF. The DNA of the CDR3 is TGTGCCAGCAGCTCCCGAACAACCGGGACAGGGGTCAACAATGAGCAGTTCTTC. Drawing the rest from reference TRBV5-4 and TRBJ2-1, the complete variable domain is ETGVTQSPTHLIKTRGQQVTLRCSSQSGHNTVSWYQQALGQGPQFIFQYYREEENGRGNFPPRFSGLQFPNYSSELNVNALELDDSALYLCASSSRTTGTGVNNEQFFGPGTRLTVL.

The V call is TRBV7-6, the J call TRBJ2-7, with 7 bases matching TRBD1. CDR1 and CDR2 from the germline V gene are SGHVS and FNYEAQ. This CDR3 contains 16 residues. Trimming removed 1 base from V and 5 bases from J; junction bases left unmatched: 11. CDR3 protein: CASSLVAAGGQNEQYF. For the CDR3, the DNA is TGTGCCAGCAGCTTAGTGGCGGCAGGGGGACAGAACGAGCAGTACTTC.

The rearrangement joins TRBV9 to TRBJ2-1; no reliable D call. This CDR3 is built from 14 residues. Trimming removed 0 bases from V and 4 bases from J, with 8 bases in between. Per germline, CDR1 SGDLS and CDR2 YYNGEE. This CDR3 reads CASSVVPHYNEQFF. The CDR3 DNA reads as TGTGCCAGCAGCGTAGTTCCCCATTACAATGAGCAGTTCTTC.

The chain is built from TRBV3-1 (or the pseudogene TRBV3-2) and TRBJ2-3; D gene ambiguous. V lost 7 bases and J lost 0, with 11 bases in between. The CDR3 length is 14 residues. The germline V gene has CDR1 LGHDT and CDR2 YNNKEL (reference sequence). DNA for the CDR3: TGTGCCAGCAAGCGAAGGTTGAGCACAGATACGCAGTATTTT. Protein sequence: CASKRRLSTDTQYF.

This clone was seen a handful of times. This chain links TRBV3-1 (or the pseudogene TRBV3-2) with TRBJ2-7; D is unresolved. Germline-derived CDR1 and CDR2 are LGHDT and YNNKEL (reference sequence). This CDR3 is 12 amino acids long. The V gene lost 7 bases and the J gene lost 4 bases, with 11 bases spanning the gap. CDR3 protein: CASTPPVYEQYF. DNA for the CDR3: TGTGCCAGCACCCCCCCCGTATACGAGCAGTACTTC.

The CDR3 here is CASSLALGQGENGYTF. Here the CDR3 DNA reads TGCGCCAGCAGCTTGGCCTTGGGACAGGGTGAGAATGGCTACACCTTC. The rearrangement joins TRBV5-1 to TRBJ1-2, with 9 bases fitting TRBD1. With V trimmed by 0 bases and J by 6 bases, 9 bases remained unmatched. Germline V gene sequence: CDR1 SGHRS, CDR2 YFSETQ. The CDR3 loop spans 16 amino acids.

V and J are TRBV2 and TRBJ2-7; maybe TRBD1 (6 bases). CDR1 is SNHLY and CDR2 is FYNNEI in the germline V gene. The CDR3 is made up of 13 amino acids. V lost 2 bases and J 3 bases, leaving 8 bases between the germline ends. In nucleotides, the CDR3 is TGTGCCAGCAGTGAAAACAGGGACTACGAGCAGTACTTC. Translation: CASSENRDYEQYF. Filled out from reference TRBV2 and TRBJ2-7, the complete variable domain reads EPEVTQTPSHQVTQMGQEVILRCVPISNHLYFYWYRQILGQKVEFLVSFYNNEISEKSEIFDDQFSVERPDGSNFTLKIRSTKLEDSAMYFCASSENRDYEQYFGPGTRLTVT.

The CDR3 sequence is CASSLAGQGISNEKLFF. CDR3 DNA: TGTGCCAGCAGCTTAGCAGGACAGGGGATTTCTAATGAAAAACTGTTTTTT. V and J are TRBV11-2 and TRBJ1-4, with 9 bases identical to TRBD1. V shed 1 base and J 3 bases; nucleotides not matched to a gene: 6. The CDR3 sequence is 17 residues long. Per the germline V gene, CDR1 is SGHAT and CDR2 is FQNNGV. The full variable domain, in which reference TRBV11-2 and TRBJ1-4 provide the parts outside the CDR3, is EAGVAQSPRYKIIEKRQSVAFWCNPISGHATLYWYQQILGQGPKLLIQFQNNGVVDDSQLPKDRFSAERLKGVDSTLKIQPAKLEDSAVYLCASSLAGQGISNEKLFFGSGTQLSVL.

The chain links TRBV5-1 to TRBJ2-2; 8 nucleotides match TRBD1. The germline gives CDR1 SGHRS, CDR2 YFSETQ. V lost 4 bases to trimming and J lost 5 bases; unmatched junction nucleotides: 10. The CDR3 sequence is 16 residues long. The CDR3 here is CASSVLTGAETGELFF. Here the CDR3 DNA reads TGCGCCAGCAGCGTTTTGACAGGGGCGGAGACCGGGGAGCTGTTTTTT.

This chain uses TRBV28 with TRBJ1-5; 7 positions agree with TRBD1. The CDR3 loop spans 15 amino acids. Per germline, CDR1 MDHEN and CDR2 SYDVKM. After removal of 4 bases from V and 5 bases from J, the junction contained 8 bases not matched to a gene. In DNA, the CDR3 is TGTGCCAGCAGTTCCGACAGGGCCTCTCATCAGCCCCAGCATTTT. This codes for CASSSDRASHQPQHF.

This chain joins TRBV11-2 and TRBJ1-1; D uncertain. Germline V CDR1 and CDR2: SGHAT, FQNNGV. The CDR3 is made up of 14 amino acids. The ends were cut back, 1 base at V and 4 bases at J, with 10 bases in the middle. The CDR3 here is CASSLGVAATEAFF. The CDR3 region has the DNA TGTGCCAGCAGCTTAGGGGTAGCAGCCACTGAAGCTTTCTTT. The full variable domain, its missing parts supplied by reference TRBV11-2 and TRBJ1-1, is EAGVAQSPRYKIIEKRQSVAFWCNPISGHATLYWYQQILGQGPKLLIQFQNNGVVDDSQLPKDRFSAERLKGVDSTLKIQPAKLEDSAVYLCASSLGVAATEAFFGQGTRLTVV.